Listed below are T cell receptor beta chains from one sample, sequenced in a study of blood T cell repertoires in COVID-19. Data came from immunoSEQ multiplex PCR; TCRdb stores just in-frame clones and leaves some out. Among fewer than 350,000 clones listed, around 90% were seen once. Sequencing was carried out using peripheral blood. These receptors all stem from a young woman with COVID-19, enrolled during active disease. Both conserved end residues are part of each CDR3. Fields, in order: V gene, D gene, clone size, J gene, CDR3 protein, CDR3 DNA. D genes are given only for firm matches. Size is omitted from some rows. Given values are once, few, many or a class for expanded clones.

V gene: TRBV7-9
D gene: .
clone size: .
J gene: TRBJ1-5
CDR3 protein: CASSFIGTFQPQHF
CDR3 DNA: TGTGCCAGCAGCTTCATCGGGACTTTTCAGCCCCAGCATTTT

V gene: TRBV4-3
D gene: .
clone size: .
J gene: TRBJ1-2
CDR3 protein: CASSQVLQVLYGYTF
CDR3 DNA: TGCGCCAGCAGCCAAGTCCTTCAGGTCTTATATGGCTACACCTTC

V gene: TRBV2
D gene: TRBD1
clone size: .
J gene: TRBJ1-6
CDR3 protein: CASSERGTGPNSPLHF
CDR3 DNA: TGTGCCAGCAGTGAAAGGGGGACAGGTCCCAATTCACCCCTCCACTTT

V gene: TRBV3-1/TRBV3-2
D gene: TRBD1
clone size: .
J gene: TRBJ2-5
CDR3 protein: CASSQTGVGQQETQYF
CDR3 DNA: TGTGCCAGCAGCCAGACAGGGGTGGGGCAGCAAGAGACCCAGTACTTC

V gene: TRBV12-2
D gene: .
clone size: .
J gene: TRBJ1-5
CDR3 protein: CASRLEYRPSNQPQHF
CDR3 DNA: TGTGCAAGTCGCTTGGAGTACAGGCCCTCCAATCAGCCCCAGCATTTT

V gene: TRBV5-5
D gene: TRBD2
clone size: .
J gene: TRBJ2-5
CDR3 protein: CASSLVTSGQETQYF
CDR3 DNA: TGTGCCAGCAGCTTGGTAACTAGCGGCCAAGAGACCCAGTACTTC

V gene: TRBV6-5
D gene: TRBD2
clone size: .
J gene: TRBJ2-2
CDR3 protein: CASRLAGDTGELFF
CDR3 DNA: TGTGCCAGCAGACTAGCGGGAGACACCGGGGAGCTGTTTTTT

V gene: TRBV2
D gene: TRBD1
clone size: .
J gene: TRBJ2-3
CDR3 protein: CASSEEGAGTDTQYF
CDR3 DNA: TGTGCCAGCAGTGAAGAGGGGGCGGGCACAGATACGCAGTATTTT

V gene: TRBV6-4
D gene: .
clone size: .
J gene: TRBJ2-1
CDR3 protein: CASSIDGGSGANEQFF
CDR3 DNA: TGTGCCAGCAGCATCGACGGGGGGTCGGGGGCCAATGAGCAGTTCTTC

V gene: TRBV3-1/TRBV3-2
D gene: .
clone size: .
J gene: TRBJ1-4
CDR3 protein: CASSQGGREKLFF
CDR3 DNA: TGTGCCAGCAGCCAAGGGGGCCGCGAAAAACTGTTTTTT

V gene: TRBV5-8
D gene: TRBD1
clone size: .
J gene: TRBJ2-7
CDR3 protein: CASSTDRFYEQYF
CDR3 DNA: TGTGCCAGCAGCACGGACAGGTTCTACGAGCAGTACTTC

V gene: TRBV11-2
D gene: TRBD2
clone size: once
J gene: TRBJ2-1
CDR3 protein: CASSPLAGAHNEQFF
CDR3 DNA: TGTGCCAGCAGCCCGCTAGCGGGGGCACACAATGAGCAGTTCTTC

V gene: TRBV7-8
D gene: .
clone size: .
J gene: TRBJ2-7
CDR3 protein: CASSFGPSQYEQYF
CDR3 DNA: TGTGCCAGCAGCTTTGGGCCCTCCCAATACGAGCAGTACTTC

V gene: TRBV6-1
D gene: TRBD1
clone size: once
J gene: TRBJ2-4
CDR3 protein: CASSGNRGSAKNIQYF
CDR3 DNA: TGTGCCAGCAGTGGAAACAGGGGGTCAGCCAAAAACATTCAGTACTTC

V gene: TRBV20-1
D gene: .
clone size: once
J gene: TRBJ1-2
CDR3 protein: CSASAPRGYGYTF
CDR3 DNA: TGCAGTGCTAGTGCCCCCCGGGGCTATGGCTACACCTTC